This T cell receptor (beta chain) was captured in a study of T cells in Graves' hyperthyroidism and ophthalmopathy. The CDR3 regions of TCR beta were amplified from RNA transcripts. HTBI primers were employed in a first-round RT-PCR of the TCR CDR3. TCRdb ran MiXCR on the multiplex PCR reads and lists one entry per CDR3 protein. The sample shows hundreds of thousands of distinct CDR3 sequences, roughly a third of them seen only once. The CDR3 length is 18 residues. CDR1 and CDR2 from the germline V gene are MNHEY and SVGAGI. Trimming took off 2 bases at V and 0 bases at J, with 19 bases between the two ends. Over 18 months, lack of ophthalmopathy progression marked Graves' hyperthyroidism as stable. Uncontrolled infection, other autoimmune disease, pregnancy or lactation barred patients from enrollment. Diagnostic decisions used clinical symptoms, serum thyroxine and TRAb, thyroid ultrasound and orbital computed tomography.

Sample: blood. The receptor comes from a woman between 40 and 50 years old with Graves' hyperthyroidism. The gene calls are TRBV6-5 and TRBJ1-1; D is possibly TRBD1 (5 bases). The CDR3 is CASSYLFGQLSLNTEAFF. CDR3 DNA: TGTGCCAGCAGTTACCTCTTCGGACAACTCTCTCTGAACACTGAAGCTTTCTTT.